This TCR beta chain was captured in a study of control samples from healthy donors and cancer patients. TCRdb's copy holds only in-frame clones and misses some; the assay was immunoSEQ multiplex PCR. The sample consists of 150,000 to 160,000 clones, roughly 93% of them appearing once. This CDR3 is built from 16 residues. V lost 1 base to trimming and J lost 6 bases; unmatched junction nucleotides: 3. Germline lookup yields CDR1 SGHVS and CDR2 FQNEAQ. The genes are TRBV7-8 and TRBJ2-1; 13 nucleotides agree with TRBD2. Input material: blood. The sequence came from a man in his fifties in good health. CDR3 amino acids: CASSLGRTSGGNEQFF. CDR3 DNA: TGTGCCAGCAGCTTAGGAAGGACTAGCGGGGGCAATGAGCAGTTCTTC.